This T cell receptor (beta chain) was identified in a study of CD8 T cells in Susac syndrome. Notes on this clonotype: A junction boundary mismatches the germline segment, possibly from a read error.

RNA was extracted with the RNeasy kit, and a quantity of about 0.45 to 1 ug was reverse transcribed using random hexamers. MiXCR was run by TCRdb on the immunoSEQ multiplex PCR reads, yielding one entry per CDR3 protein. The sample includes under 200,000 distinct CDR3 sequences, about 96% of them seen just once. This TCR derives from a human donor with Susac syndrome. The sample taken for sequencing was CD4+ T cells from PBMCs.

The CDR3 DNA is TGTGCCAGCAGTGACTCGACCGGGGGGGCCTTCATCTTC. This gives the protein CASSDSTGGAFIF. The V call is TRBV6-4, the J call TRBJ2-1, with 8 bases identical to TRBD2. The V gene's germline CDR1 is MRHNA and CDR2 SNTAGT. The CDR3 is made up of 13 amino acids.